These 30 T cell receptor beta chains came from one sample sequenced in a study of T cells after yellow fever vaccination. Via MiXCR, TCRdb re-called the 5' RACE reads, giving one row per CDR3 protein. The table has a few hundred thousand distinct CDR3 sequences, less than 20% seen once. The source was PBMCs, collected 5 days after the first yellow fever vaccination. All receptors come from a man aged 18 to 35 who received the YFV17D yellow fever vaccine.

The V call is TRBV6-2 or TRBV6-3, the J call TRBJ2-3; maybe TRBD1 (5 bases). CDR1 is MNHEY and CDR2 is SVGEGT in the germline V gene. Trimming shortened V by 7 bases and J by 3 bases, and 20 bases separated the two germline ends. CDR3 length equals 16 residues. This CDR3 is CASTPGRGAWTDTQYF. CDR3 nucleotide sequence: TGTGCCAGCACCCCGGGTAGGGGCGCTTGGACAGATACGCAGTATTTT.

This chain joins TRBV11-2 and TRBJ2-7; 9 bases are shared with TRBD1. From germline, CDR1 is SGHAT and CDR2 FQNNGV. This CDR3 has 15 amino acids. V gave up 3 bases and J gave up 8 bases; unmatched junction bases: 11. DNA for the CDR3: TGTGCCAGCAGCTTGGAATCCGGGACAGGGTTTAAGCAGTACTTC. Translating it yields CASSLESGTGFKQYF.

The sample holds a few counts of this clonotype. Relative to the germline gene, one junction end is altered; a read error may explain this. The CDR3 sequence is CASSQDGSSAANVLTF. The DNA of the CDR3 is TGTGCCAGCAGCCAGGATGGCTCTTCTGCGGCCAACGTCCTGACTTTC. The chain combines TRBV7-6 with TRBJ2-6; D gene ambiguous. The CDR3 is made up of 16 amino acids. Germline assignment: CDR1 SGHVS and CDR2 FNYEAQ.

V is TRBV11-2 and J is TRBJ2-7; 8 bases line up with TRBD2. In germline, CDR1 is SGHAT, CDR2 FQNNGV. The CDR3 length is 16 residues. V lost 6 bases and J lost 3; bases outside the gene matches: 13. CDR3 protein: CASRRLIKRGSYEQYF. For the CDR3, the DNA is TGTGCCAGCAGGAGGCTTATTAAGCGGGGGAGCTACGAGCAGTACTTC.

The chain links TRBV20-1 to TRBJ1-5; D possibly corresponds to TRBD1 (5 bases). Trimming cost V 2 bases and J 7 bases, with 12 bases left between them. Germline V gene data show CDR1 as DFQATT and CDR2 as SNEGSKA (reference sequence). The CDR3 consists of 13 residues. CDR3 sequence (DNA): TGCAGTGCTAGACCCCAGGGAAACCAGCCCCAGCATTTT. Its protein product is CSARPQGNQPQHF.

The rearrangement links TRBV12-3 or TRBV12-4 to TRBJ2-7; D gene unclear. The CDR3 extends over 16 amino acids. V was trimmed by 2 bases and J by 1 base, leaving 15 bases between them. CDR3 nucleotide sequence: TGTGCCAGCAGTTTATTGGGCAGCTTGGGTTCCTACGAGCAGTACTTC. As protein: CASSLLGSLGSYEQYF.

About this clonotype itself: The junction differs from germline at one of its ends, possibly a read error. The chain has TRBV11-2 and TRBJ2-5; possible D gene TRBD2, 5 bases. From germline, CDR1 is SGHAT and CDR2 FQNNGV. This CDR3 is built from 15 residues. CDR3 in amino acids: CASRLWAGNQETQYF. CDR3 nucleotides: TGTGCCAGCCGCTTATGGGCGGGCAACCAAGAGACCCAGTACTTC.

This clonotype has a handful of counts. The V and J genes are TRBV12-3 or TRBV12-4 and TRBJ1-1; a weak D match, TRBD1 (5 bases). The V and J ends lost 2 bases and 10 bases respectively, with 11 bases between them. This CDR3 spans 12 amino acids. This CDR3 is CASSLRGASAFF. As DNA, the CDR3 is TGTGCCAGCAGTTTAAGGGGTGCGTCAGCTTTCTTT.

This clonotype showed up just a few times. The V call is TRBV29-1, the J call TRBJ2-3; tentative D call: TRBD2 (6 bases). V was trimmed by 0 bases and J by 1 base, leaving 11 bases between them. The length of the CDR3 is 15 residues. Germline CDR1 and CDR2: SQVTM and ANQGSEA. CDR3 DNA: TGCAGCGTTGAAGAGGCGGGGAGCGGCACAGATACGCAGTATTTT. Amino acid sequence: CSVEEAGSGTDTQYF.

The rearrangement uses TRBV7-6 and TRBJ1-2, with D perhaps TRBD1 (5 bases). V was pared by 10 bases and J by 5 bases, with 14 bases between. CDR1 and CDR2 (germline): SGHVS, FNYEAQ. This CDR3 has 12 amino acids. The CDR3 nucleotides are TGTGCCACCCGACCCGGGGGGTATGGCTACACCTTC. Translated: CATRPGGYGYTF.

The J gene is TRBJ2-2, the V gene TRBV30, with unresolved D. CDR1 GTSNPN and CDR2 SVGIG come from the germline V gene (reference sequence). The V and J ends lost 6 bases and 6 bases respectively, with 8 bases between them. This CDR3 is 11 amino acids long. For the CDR3, the DNA is TGTGCCTGTGGTGGAGCCGGGGAGCTGTTTTTT. Its translation is CACGGAGELFF.

The rearrangement uses TRBV7-6 and TRBJ2-5; a weak D match, TRBD2 (6 bases). Germline CDR1 reads SGHVS; CDR2 reads FNYEAQ. The CDR3 contains 15 residues. V was clipped by 0 bases and J by 5 bases, with 13 bases between them. The CDR3 DNA reads TGTGCCAGCAGCTTAGCGAGCACTAGCTTGGAGACCCAGTACTTC. As protein: CASSLASTSLETQYF.

The chain is built from TRBV6-5 and TRBJ2-2; D gene ambiguous. The CDR3 spans 16 residues. CDR1 MNHEY and CDR2 SVGAGI come from the germline V gene. The V end was cut by 0 bases, the J end by 2 bases, with 10 bases between. CDR3 DNA: TGTGCCAGCAGTTACTCGGGAAGTGCTAACACCGGGGAGCTGTTTTTT. This encodes CASSYSGSANTGELFF.

This clonotype occurred a few times. The chain joins TRBV7-2 to TRBJ2-3; no firm D call. Trimming removed 4 bases from V and 0 bases from J, with 5 bases in between. The CDR3 consists of 13 residues. Germline V gene sequence: CDR1 SGHTA, CDR2 FQGNSA. The DNA for the CDR3 is TGTGCCAGCAGCTCTATGAGCACAGATACGCAGTATTTT. This encodes CASSSMSTDTQYF.

This clonotype appeared many times. The gene calls are TRBV12-3 or TRBV12-4 and TRBJ2-7; D is possibly TRBD1 or TRBD2 (5 bases each). V was shortened by 6 bases and J by 3 bases, with 18 bases between the two germline ends. This CDR3 contains 15 residues. The CDR3 region is CASSEGSAGLYEQYF. DNA of the CDR3: TGTGCCAGCAGCGAGGGGTCGGCCGGGCTCTACGAGCAGTACTTC.

The rearrangement uses TRBV6-1 and TRBJ1-2, with unresolved D. The V gene lost 5 bases and the J gene lost 4 bases, with 11 bases spanning the gap. CDR3 length: 13 residues. Germline V gene sequence: CDR1 MNHNS, CDR2 SASEGT. The CDR3 nucleotides are TGTGCCAGCAGTCAACCCGGCCTCTATGGCTACACCTTC. It translates to CASSQPGLYGYTF.

The chain joins TRBV6-1 to TRBJ2-4; possible D gene TRBD2, 6 bases. This CDR3 region has 15 residues. Germline V gene lookup returns CDR1 MNHNS and CDR2 SASEGT. Trimming shortened V by 6 bases and J by 6 bases, and 18 bases separated the two germline ends. The CDR3 loop is CASRPREGRRNIQYF. As DNA, the CDR3 is TGTGCCAGCAGGCCCCGTGAGGGGAGGCGAAACATTCAGTACTTC.

This clonotype was seen a handful of times. The chain links TRBV4-2 to TRBJ2-5; perhaps TRBD2 as D (5 bases). The CDR3 consists of 17 residues. Germline assignment: CDR1 LGHNA and CDR2 YNFKEQ. V lost 1 base and J lost 5, with 20 bases in between. CDR3 bases: TGTGCCAGCAGCCAAGGGACTTTCGGCAGACCTACGGAGACCCAGTACTTC. This gives the protein CASSQGTFGRPTETQYF.

The chain recombines TRBV3-1 with TRBJ2-4; 8 bases agree with TRBD2. Looked up from germline, CDR1 is LGHDT and CDR2 is YNNKEL (reference sequence). The CDR3 runs to 21 residues. Trimming removed 0 bases from V and 5 bases from J; junction bases left unmatched: 21. CDR3 loop: CASSQDLSGGPQEGDENIQYF. The CDR3 DNA sequence: TGTGCCAGCAGCCAAGATCTCAGCGGGGGTCCCCAGGAAGGGGATGAAAACATTCAGTACTTC.

V usage is TRBV18 and J usage is TRBJ2-7, with TRBD2 identical over 10 bases. The junction had 14 bases not matched to a gene; V was cut back by 3 bases and J by 0 bases. The CDR3 is 19 residues long. Germline V gives CDR1 KGHSH, CDR2 LQKENI. CDR3 coding DNA: TGTGCCAGCTCACCCTTTACTTCTAGCGGGGGAAGGAGCTCCTACGAGCAGTACTTC. Translating it yields CASSPFTSSGGRSSYEQYF. The full variable domain, with the rest looked up from reference TRBV18 and TRBJ2-7, is NAGVMQNPRHLVRRRGQEARLRCSPMKGHSHVYWYRQLPEEGLKFMVYLQKENIIDESGMPKERFSAEFPKEGPSILRIQQVVRGDSAAYFCASSPFTSSGGRSSYEQYFGPGTRLTVT.

The V gene is TRBV12-3 or TRBV12-4, the J gene TRBJ2-1; 7 bases fit TRBD1. Trimming at V came to 7 bases and at J to 4 bases, leaving 10 bases not matched to a gene. The CDR3 consists of 15 residues. CDR3 amino acids: CASTFGQGVYNEQFF. Here the CDR3 DNA reads TGTGCCAGCACTTTCGGCCAGGGGGTTTACAATGAGCAGTTCTTC.

This clonotype was observed a few times. V usage is TRBV6-1 and J usage is TRBJ2-7; 12 bases map to TRBD2. The CDR3 length is 15 residues. Per germline, CDR1 MNHNS and CDR2 SASEGT. J was trimmed by 2 bases and V by 4 bases; bases with no gene match: 3. CDR3 bases: TGTGCCAGCAGTGTGGGACTAGCGGGTACCTACGAGCAGTACTTC. Protein product: CASSVGLAGTYEQYF.

This clonotype was detected a few times. The V call is TRBV29-1, the J call TRBJ1-1; 7 positions match TRBD1. Germline trimming cut 7 bases from V and 1 base from J; bases unmatched to any gene: 3. The CDR3 contains 12 residues. CDR1 SQVTM and CDR2 ANQGSEA come from the germline V gene. Here the CDR3 reads CSGDRANTEAFF. CDR3 coding DNA: TGCAGCGGTGACAGGGCGAACACTGAAGCTTTCTTT.

For this clonotype: This clone may be a read error of a much larger clone one base away. J is TRBJ1-2 and V is TRBV4-1; 9 bases agree with TRBD1. The CDR3 is made up of 15 amino acids. The germline V gene has CDR1 MGHRA and CDR2 YSYEKL. CDR3 protein: CASTQGTGGSNGYTF. CDR3 coding DNA: TGCGCCAGCACCCAAGGAACAGGGGGCTCTAATGGCTACACCTTC.

This chain joins TRBV5-4 and TRBJ1-2, with 8 bases that match TRBD1. The CDR3 runs 14 residues. The trim removed 4 bases at V and 5 bases at J, leaving 7 bases unmatched. Germline CDR1 SGHNT, CDR2 YYREEE (reference sequence). In DNA form, the CDR3 reads TGTGCCAGCAGCAATCAGGGGGCGCAGTATGGCTACACCTTC. This sequence encodes CASSNQGAQYGYTF.

The chain employs TRBV2 and TRBJ1-6; TRBD1 matches at 7 bases. V lost 0 bases, J lost 10 bases, and 9 bases stayed unmatched. CDR3 size: 16 residues. The germline V gene has CDR1 SNHLY and CDR2 FYNNEI. CDR3 loop: CASSEAEGAVISPLHF. DNA for the CDR3: TGTGCCAGCAGTGAAGCGGAGGGGGCAGTCATCTCACCCCTCCACTTT.

The V call is TRBV30, the J call TRBJ1-5; D might be TRBD1 (5 bases). Germline assignment: CDR1 GTSNPN and CDR2 SVGIG (reference sequence). The length of the CDR3 is 16 residues. V was clipped by 3 bases and J by 11 bases, with 26 bases between them. CDR3 sequence: CAWSDLSGPGYPAQHF. The CDR3 DNA follows: TGTGCCTGGAGCGACCTTTCGGGGCCCGGGTATCCAGCCCAGCATTTT.

This clonotype was observed a handful of times. This chain uses TRBV7-3 with TRBJ2-3; no clear D gene. The CDR3 spans 16 residues. Trimming cost V 5 bases and J 1 base, with 16 bases left between them. Germline values: CDR1 SGHTA, CDR2 FQGTGA. DNA of the CDR3: TGTGCCAGCAGCCCTTCCGTAGCTTCTGGCACAGATACGCAGTATTTT. Translating gives CASSPSVASGTDTQYF. Together with reference TRBV7-3 and TRBJ2-3, the CDR3 gives the full variable domain: GAGVSQTPSNKVTEKGKYVELRCDPISGHTALYWYRQSLGQGPEFLIYFQGTGAADDSGLPNDRFFAVRPEGSVSTLKIQRTERGDSAVYLCASSPSVASGTDTQYFGPGTRLTVL.

This clonotype showed up many times. This chain joins TRBV7-9 and TRBJ1-3; no firm D call. The germline V gene encodes CDR1 SEHNR and CDR2 FQNEAQ (reference sequence). The V and J ends lost 4 bases and 0 bases respectively, with 7 bases between them. This CDR3 contains 14 residues. The CDR3 spells CASSSPSSGNTIYF. The CDR3 bases are TGTGCCAGCAGCTCGCCGAGCTCTGGAAACACCATATATTTT.

This clonotype was seen more than once but under ten times. The gene calls are TRBV6-2 or TRBV6-3 and TRBJ1-2; D is unresolved. CDR3 size: 13 residues. V was cut by 8 bases and J by 1 base, with 11 bases left in between. The germline V gene encodes CDR1 MNHEY and CDR2 SVGEGT. In nucleotides, the CDR3 is TGTGCCAGCCTCCCAATGGGTAACTATGGCTACACCTTC. Its protein is CASLPMGNYGYTF.